These T cell receptor beta chains were read from a single sample in a study of CD8 T cells in Susac syndrome. One entry per CDR3 protein results from TCRdb running MiXCR on the immunoSEQ multiplex PCR reads. Seen here are approximately 180,000 distinct CDR3 sequences, about 91% observed once, and the top ten hold about 0.09%. The sequenced material came from CD4+ T cells from PBMCs. The source of these receptors is a human donor with Susac syndrome. CDR3s include the opening cysteine and the closing phenylalanine or tryptophan. A D gene is named only where the DNA matches it firmly. A row's size may be missing; if present it is once, few, many or a size class.

d_call | j_call | clone_size | v_call | cdr3_nt | cdr3_aa
NA | TRBJ1-1 | NA | TRBV29-1 | TGCAGCGTTTCTACCCACTCGAACACTGAAGCTTTCTTT | CSVSTHSNTEAFF
NA | TRBJ2-1 | NA | TRBV30 | TGTGCCTGGAGTGCACTGGCTGGGTATGAGCAGTTCTTC | CAWSALAGYEQFF
TRBD2 | TRBJ2-6 | NA | TRBV19 | TGTGCCAGTAGCGCTAGCGGGAGGGCCGGGGCCAACGTCCTGACTTTC | CASSASGRAGANVLTF
NA | TRBJ1-5 | NA | TRBV5-1 | TGCGCCAGCAGCTTGGCCCCAGGGATGTCAGGGCAGCCCCAGCATTTT | CASSLAPGMSGQPQHF
TRBD1 | TRBJ2-7 | NA | TRBV29-1 | TGCAGCGTTGTAGCCCCCGACAGGGACTACGAGCAGTACTTC | CSVVAPDRDYEQYF
NA | TRBJ1-2 | NA | TRBV5-1 | TGCGCCAGCAGCTTGGGCAGCGACGTAGCTAACTATGGCTACACCTTC | CASSLGSDVANYGYTF
TRBD1 | TRBJ2-7 | NA | TRBV29-1 | TGCAGCGCGGAACAGGGGGCATCATACGAGCAGTACTTC | CSAEQGASYEQYF
NA | TRBJ1-3 | NA | TRBV18 | TGTGCCAGCTCACCACAGGAGGCCCGTGTAGACACCATATATTTT | CASSPQEARVDTIYF
NA | TRBJ2-1 | NA | TRBV7-2 | TGTGCCAGCAGCTTAGGTTGGGGGAATATTGACAATGAGCAGTTCTTC | CASSLGWGNIDNEQFF
NA | TRBJ1-2 | few | TRBV4-2 | TGTGCCAGCAGCCAAGATCTTGAGACGTCTCACTATGGCTACACCTTC | CASSQDLETSHYGYTF
NA | TRBJ1-5 | NA | TRBV12-3/TRBV12-4 | TGTGCCAGCTCGAGGGGATCTACAGCCAGCAATCAGCCCCAGCATTTT | CASSRGSTASNQPQHF
NA | TRBJ1-2 | NA | TRBV29-1 | TGCAGCGTTGAAGATGTTAACCGGGGGTATGGCTACACCTTC | CSVEDVNRGYGYTF
TRBD2 | TRBJ2-5 | NA | TRBV5-4 | TGTGCCAGCAGCTTGGAACTAGCGTCAGAAGAGACCCAGTACTTC | CASSLELASEETQYF
NA | TRBJ1-5 | NA | TRBV27 | TGTGCCAGCAGTGGGACATCTAACATCGTAGACAATCAGCCCCAGCATTTT | CASSGTSNIVDNQPQHF
TRBD1 | TRBJ2-7 | NA | TRBV20-1 | TGCAGTGCTAGTACGGGACAGCTATACGAGCAGTACTTC | CSASTGQLYEQYF
NA | TRBJ2-7 | NA | TRBV6-5 | TGTGCCAGCAGTTCGAACCTAAATTACCGCCTACTTTTGCAGTACTTC | CASSSNLNYRLLLQYF
NA | TRBJ2-1 | NA | TRBV7-9 | TGTGCCAGCAGCACCGCCGGGACGACAGCCTACAATGAGCAGTTCTTC | CASSTAGTTAYNEQFF
NA | TRBJ1-5 | NA | TRBV27 | TGTGCCAGCCCCTACCTCGGGAACACCTATAGCAATCAGCCCCAGCATTTT | CASPYLGNTYSNQPQHF
NA | TRBJ1-5 | NA | TRBV7-2 | TGTGCCAGCAGTCCCGACGGTTATCAGCCCCAGCATTTT | CASSPDGYQPQHF
NA | TRBJ1-5 | NA | TRBV6-1 | TGTGCCAGCAGTGAAAGTGGGCGTAACAATCAGCCCCAGCATTTT | CASSESGRNNQPQHF
NA | TRBJ2-3 | NA | TRBV6-6 | TGTGCCCTCCGGCGGGCGTCGCAAGATACGCAGTATTTT | CALRRASQDTQYF
TRBD2 | TRBJ2-5 | NA | TRBV3-1 | TGTGCCAGCAGCCCGAGTAGAGCGGGGCGGGAGACCCAGTACTTC | CASSPSRAGRETQYF
NA | TRBJ2-1 | once | TRBV5-1 | TGCGCCAGCAGCAGGGGCCAGTCGAACAATGAGCAGTTCTTC | CASSRGQSNNEQFF
TRBD2 | TRBJ2-3 | NA | TRBV5-4 | TGTGCCAGCAGCTTGAAAAGCGGGGAAAGCACAGATACGCAGTATTTT | CASSLKSGESTDTQYF
NA | TRBJ2-3 | few | TRBV7-2 | TGTGCCAGCAGCTGGGAGCGGCATACGCAGTATTTT | CASSWERHTQYF
NA | TRBJ1-2 | once | TRBV29-1 | TGCAGCGTTGCCCCTGGCCTGATAGCTAACTATGGCTACACCTTC | CSVAPGLIANYGYTF
TRBD1 | TRBJ2-5 | NA | TRBV4-1 | TGCGCCAGCAGCCAAGATCGATTGGGGACAGGCCCTCCCCGGACCCAGTACTTC | CASSQDRLGTGPPRTQYF
NA | TRBJ1-5 | NA | TRBV2 | TGTGCCAGCAGTGTCATGGCGAGCAATCAGCCCCAGCATTTT | CASSVMASNQPQHF
NA | TRBJ2-7 | NA | TRBV6-2/TRBV6-3 | TGTGCCAGCAGTTACCCCGACAGGCGGTCCTACGAGCAGTACTTC | CASSYPDRRSYEQYF
NA | TRBJ1-2 | NA | TRBV19 | TGTGCCAGTAGTATAAGGCCAGACAATGGCTACACCTTC | CASSIRPDNGYTF
TRBD1 | TRBJ2-1 | NA | TRBV9 | TGTGCCAGCAGCGGACCGACAGGGATCTCCTACAATGAGCAGTTCTTC | CASSGPTGISYNEQFF
TRBD1 | TRBJ1-6 | NA | TRBV5-1 | TGCGCCAGCAGCTTGCTACAGGGGGCAATGACACCCCTCCACTTT | CASSLLQGAMTPLHF
TRBD1 | TRBJ1-2 | NA | TRBV20-1 | TGCAGTGCTAGAGATAGGAACAGGGGGCACTATGGCTACACCTTC | CSARDRNRGHYGYTF
TRBD1 | TRBJ2-5 | NA | TRBV4-1 | TGCGCCAGCAGCCCACACCGACAGGGGAATTCAGAGACCCAGTACTTC | CASSPHRQGNSETQYF
TRBD2 | TRBJ2-3 | NA | TRBV5-1 | TGCGCCTCCAGAAGGGACTATGGGCCAGATACGCAGTATTTT | CASRRDYGPDTQYF
NA | TRBJ1-2 | NA | TRBV20-1 | TGCAGTGCTAGAGATCTCACAGCTAACTATGGCTACACCTTC | CSARDLTANYGYTF
NA | TRBJ1-3 | once | TRBV11-2 | TGTGCCAGCAGCTCAACAGGCCTCTCTGGAAACACCATATATTTT | CASSSTGLSGNTIYF
NA | TRBJ2-1 | once | TRBV19 | TGTGCCAGTAGTAAGGTTGGCGGCTCCTACAATGAGCAGTTCTTC | CASSKVGGSYNEQFF
NA | TRBJ2-3 | NA | TRBV5-1 | TGCGCCAGCAGCCCATGGGACAGCACAGATACGCAGTATTTT | CASSPWDSTDTQYF
TRBD1 | TRBJ2-2 | NA | TRBV5-4 | TGTGCCAGCAGCCCAGGACAGGGTCGAGGCACCGGGGAGCTGTTTTTT | CASSPGQGRGTGELFF
NA | TRBJ1-2 | NA | TRBV28 | TGTGCCAGCAGAAAACAGGGTATGCGTGGCTACACCTTC | CASRKQGMRGYTF
NA | TRBJ1-1 | NA | TRBV20-1 | TGCAGTGCTAGAGATCGGGGGACGGTGAACACTGAAGCTTTCTTT | CSARDRGTVNTEAFF
NA | TRBJ1-5 | NA | TRBV2 | TGTGCCAGCAGTGTGTACTCCGAGCGCAATCAGCCCCAGCATTTT | CASSVYSERNQPQHF
TRBD2 | TRBJ2-5 | NA | TRBV9 | TGTGCCAGCAGCCGCTGGACTAGCGGACCACAAGAGACCCAGTACTTC | CASSRWTSGPQETQYF
NA | TRBJ2-2 | NA | TRBV20-1 | TGCAGTGCTAGCGGTCCCCCTGGGGGGGAGCTGTTTTTT | CSASGPPGGELFF
TRBD1 | TRBJ2-7 | NA | TRBV20-1 | TGCAGTGCTAGATCGGAAAGGGGGGACAGGGCCGTATCCTACGAGCAGTACTTC | CSARSERGDRAVSYEQYF
TRBD2 | TRBJ2-2 | NA | TRBV20-1 | TGCAGTGCTAGGTCGACTAGCGGGGGGGCGTCCACCGGGGAGCTGTTTTTT | CSARSTSGGASTGELFF
TRBD2 | TRBJ2-7 | NA | TRBV20-1 | TGCAGTGCTATAAGCCTGGGGGGGACTAGCGGGGGCTACGAGCAGTACTTC | CSAISLGGTSGGYEQYF
TRBD2 | TRBJ2-7 | NA | TRBV15 | TGTGCCACCAGCAGAGTGGGAGTAGCGGGAGGCCGGGAGGGCGAGCAGTACTTC | CATSRVGVAGGREGEQYF
TRBD2 | TRBJ2-1 | few | TRBV29-1 | TGCAGCGTCCGTCTTGGGCTAGCGGGAGCGTACAATGAGCAGTTCTTC | CSVRLGLAGAYNEQFF
NA | TRBJ2-2 | NA | TRBV3-1 | TGTGCCAGCAGCCAATTCACGGGGATGAACACCGGGGAGCTGTTTTTT | CASSQFTGMNTGELFF
NA | TRBJ2-1 | once | TRBV20-1 | TGCAGTGCTGACGGCGCGGGGACTGGTGGGGACAATGAGCAGTTCTTC | CSADGAGTGGDNEQFF
TRBD1 | TRBJ1-1 | once | TRBV2 | TGTGCCAGCAGTTCAACCGACAGGGGGTTTGCTTTCTTT | CASSSTDRGFAFF
NA | TRBJ1-1 | NA | TRBV12-3/TRBV12-4 | TGTGCCAGTAGAATGAACACTGAAGCTTTCTTT | CASRMNTEAFF